This is a list of T cell receptor beta chains from one sample in a study of vaccination and CD4 T cells after COVID-19. A single record per CDR3 protein comes from TCRdb applying MiXCR to the PCR reads. The sample lists fewer than 20,000 distinct CDR3 sequences, under 60% occurring once. These receptors lack a known antigen. The source material was CD4+ T cells from blood, cultured in vitro, sampled before SARS-CoV-2 vaccination. The receptor set was obtained from a human donor who had recovered from COVID-19. Both conserved end residues are trimmed from each CDR3.

TRBV7-8	TRBJ1-5	ASSLWAVGRAINQPQH
TRBV19	TRBJ2-3	ASSTSGKAQY
TRBV29-1	TRBJ1-1	TITGHLNTEAF
TRBV7-2	TRBJ1-6	ASSLGGTGSDSPLH
TRBV10-3	TRBJ2-4	AISERAGIGKNIQY
TRBV5-1	TRBJ1-6	ASSRGESSYNSPLH
TRBV6-5	TRBJ2-1	ASSYLGSGRGHEQF
TRBV5-1	TRBJ2-5	ASSRTSDWGETQY
TRBV5-8	TRBJ2-3	ASSLAPAGADTQY
TRBV20-1	TRBJ2-1	SARDSGGYEQF
TRBV15	TRBJ2-5	ATSSATGVRETQY
TRBV7-2	TRBJ2-2	ASSWQVFRGRVTGELF
TRBV7-9	TRBJ2-2	ASSPEWTGELF
TRBV27	TRBJ2-7	ASSLRRVSYEQY
TRBV2	TRBJ2-5	ASSTEFRETQY
TRBV7-2	TRBJ2-1	ASSPWLDRNGEQF
TRBV7-8	TRBJ2-2	ASSFGTSSAGELF
TRBV23-1	TRBJ2-5	ASSQEGKTQY
TRBV6-1	TRBJ2-1	ASSGITGTGWGNEQF
TRBV7-3	TRBJ2-1	ASSLTSGSGRNSEQF
TRBV5-1	TRBJ2-7	ASSLAVKYEQY
TRBV3-1	TRBJ2-4	ASSRGETNIQY
TRBV5-1	TRBJ1-6	ASSLDQSSYNSPLH
TRBV6-1	TRBJ2-2	ASSRDTNIGELF
TRBV5-4	TRBJ2-5	ASSKTGIQETQY
TRBV6-1	TRBJ2-7	ASSEMAGDSYEQY
TRBV27	TRBJ1-5	ASRRQGASNQPQH
TRBV4-2	TRBJ2-7	ASSHIATGVEQY
TRBV7-9	TRBJ2-5	ASSLLASGRLQETQY
TRBV6-5	TRBJ2-7	ASSSMFYEQY
TRBV10-2	TRBJ1-6	ASSGIPKRADSPLH